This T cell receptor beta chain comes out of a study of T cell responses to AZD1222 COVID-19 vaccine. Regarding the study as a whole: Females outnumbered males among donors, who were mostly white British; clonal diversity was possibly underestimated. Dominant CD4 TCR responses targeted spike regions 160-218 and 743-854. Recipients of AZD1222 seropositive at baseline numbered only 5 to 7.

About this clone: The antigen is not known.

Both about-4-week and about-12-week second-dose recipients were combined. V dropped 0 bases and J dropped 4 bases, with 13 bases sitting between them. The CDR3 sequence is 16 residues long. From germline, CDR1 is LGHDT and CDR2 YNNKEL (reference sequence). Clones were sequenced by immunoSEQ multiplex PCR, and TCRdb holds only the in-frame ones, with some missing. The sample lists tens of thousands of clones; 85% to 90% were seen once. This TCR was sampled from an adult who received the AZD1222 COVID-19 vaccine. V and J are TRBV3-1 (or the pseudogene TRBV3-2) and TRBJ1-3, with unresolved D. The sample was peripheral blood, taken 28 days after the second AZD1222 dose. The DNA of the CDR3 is TGTGCCAGCAGCCAAGAGGTAGGCTTAGGAGGAAACACCATATATTTT. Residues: CASSQEVGLGGNTIYF.